This entry features one T cell receptor beta chain sequence. The data derive from a study of blood T cell repertoires in COVID-19. The CDR3 is 13 residues long. V lost 7 bases, J lost 1 base, and 3 bases stayed unmatched. The germline V gene encodes CDR1 MDHEN and CDR2 SYDVKM. In the original processing: Estimation of nucleated cell counts relied on the amplification of reference gene primers. Generated by immunoSEQ multiplex PCR, the TCRdb table keeps only in-frame clones and is missing some. V, J and clone size are those of that table, while D and trimming were read from the DNA. The sample lists about 230,000 clones, about 91% seen once, with approximately 2.3% in the top ten.

The V gene is TRBV28, the J gene TRBJ1-2; 7 bases agree with TRBD1. This TCR derives from a woman aged 40 to 55 with acute COVID-19. The sequencing sample was made of PBMCs or T cells enriched from blood (not recorded which). Written as DNA, the CDR3 is TGTGCCAGCACTTACAGGGGTAACTATGGCTACACCTTC. Translation gives CASTYRGNYGYTF.